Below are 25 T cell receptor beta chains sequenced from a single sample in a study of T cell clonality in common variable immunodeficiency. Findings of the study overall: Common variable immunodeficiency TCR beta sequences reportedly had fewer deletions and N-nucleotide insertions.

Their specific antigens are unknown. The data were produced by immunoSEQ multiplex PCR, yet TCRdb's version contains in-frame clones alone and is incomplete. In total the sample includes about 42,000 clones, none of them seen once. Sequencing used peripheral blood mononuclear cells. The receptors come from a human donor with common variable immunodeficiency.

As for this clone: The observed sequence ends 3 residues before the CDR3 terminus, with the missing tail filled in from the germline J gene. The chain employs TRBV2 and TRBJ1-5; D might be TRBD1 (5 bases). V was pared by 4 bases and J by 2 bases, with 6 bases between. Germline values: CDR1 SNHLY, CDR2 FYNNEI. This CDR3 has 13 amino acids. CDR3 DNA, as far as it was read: TGTGCCAGCAGTGTACAGGGCAATCAGCCC. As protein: CASSVQGNQP. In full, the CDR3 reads CASSVQGNQPQHF.

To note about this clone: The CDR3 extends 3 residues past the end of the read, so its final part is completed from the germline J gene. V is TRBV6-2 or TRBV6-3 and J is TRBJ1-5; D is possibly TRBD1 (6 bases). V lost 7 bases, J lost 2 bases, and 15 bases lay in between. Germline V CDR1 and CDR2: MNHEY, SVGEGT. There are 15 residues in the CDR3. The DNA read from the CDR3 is TGTGCCAGCATTGGGGGGGGCAAGGGCAATCAGCCC. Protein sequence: CASIGGGKGNQP. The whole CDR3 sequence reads CASIGGGKGNQPQHF.

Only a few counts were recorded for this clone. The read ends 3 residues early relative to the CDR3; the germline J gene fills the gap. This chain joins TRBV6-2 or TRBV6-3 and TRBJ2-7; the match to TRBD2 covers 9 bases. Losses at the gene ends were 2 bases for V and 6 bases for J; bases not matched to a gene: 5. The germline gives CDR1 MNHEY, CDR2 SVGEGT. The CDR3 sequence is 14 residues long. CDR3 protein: CASSYLGLAGEQYF. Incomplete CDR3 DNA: TGTGCCAGCAGTTACCTGGGACTAGCAGGCGAG.

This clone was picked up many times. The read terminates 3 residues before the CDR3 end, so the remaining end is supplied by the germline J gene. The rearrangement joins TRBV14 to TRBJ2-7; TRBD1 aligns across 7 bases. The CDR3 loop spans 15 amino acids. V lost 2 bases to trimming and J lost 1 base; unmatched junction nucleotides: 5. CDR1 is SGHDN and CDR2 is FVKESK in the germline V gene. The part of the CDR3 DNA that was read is TGTGCCAGCAGCCAATATCCGACAGGGTCCTACGAG. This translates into CASSQYPTGSYE. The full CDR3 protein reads CASSQYPTGSYEQYF.

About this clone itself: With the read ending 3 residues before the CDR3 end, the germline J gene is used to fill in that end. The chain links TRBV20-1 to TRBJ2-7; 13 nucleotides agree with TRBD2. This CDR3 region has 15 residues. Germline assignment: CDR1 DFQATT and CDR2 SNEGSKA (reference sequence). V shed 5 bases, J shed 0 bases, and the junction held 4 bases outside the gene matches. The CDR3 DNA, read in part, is TGCAGTGCTGCTGGGACTAGCGGGGACTCCTACGAG. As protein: CSAAGTSGDSYE. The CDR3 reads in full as CSAAGTSGDSYEQYF.

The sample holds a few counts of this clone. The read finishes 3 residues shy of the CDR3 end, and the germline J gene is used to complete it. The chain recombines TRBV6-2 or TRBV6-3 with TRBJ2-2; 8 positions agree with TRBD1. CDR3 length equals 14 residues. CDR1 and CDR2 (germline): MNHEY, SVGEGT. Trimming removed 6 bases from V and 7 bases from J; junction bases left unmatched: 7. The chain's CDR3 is CASRGGTGGGELFF. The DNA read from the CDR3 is TGTGCCAGCAGGGGCGGGACAGGAGGCGGGGAG.

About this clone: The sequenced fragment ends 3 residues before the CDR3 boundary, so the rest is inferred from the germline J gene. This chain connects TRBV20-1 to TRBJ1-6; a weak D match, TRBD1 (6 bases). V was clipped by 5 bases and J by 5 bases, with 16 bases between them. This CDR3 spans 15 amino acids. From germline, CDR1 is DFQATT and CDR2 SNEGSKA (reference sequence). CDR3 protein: CSAPRGPNNNSPLHF. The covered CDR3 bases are TGCAGTGCTCCCAGGGGACCAAACAATAATTCACCC.

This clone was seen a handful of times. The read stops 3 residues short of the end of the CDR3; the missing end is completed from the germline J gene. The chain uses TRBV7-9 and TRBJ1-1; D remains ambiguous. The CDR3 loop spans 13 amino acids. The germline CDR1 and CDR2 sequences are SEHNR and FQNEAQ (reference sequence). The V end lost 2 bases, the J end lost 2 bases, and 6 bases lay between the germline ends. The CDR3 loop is CASSLQLNTEAFF. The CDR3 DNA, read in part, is TGTGCCAGCAGCTTACAGTTAAACACTGAA.

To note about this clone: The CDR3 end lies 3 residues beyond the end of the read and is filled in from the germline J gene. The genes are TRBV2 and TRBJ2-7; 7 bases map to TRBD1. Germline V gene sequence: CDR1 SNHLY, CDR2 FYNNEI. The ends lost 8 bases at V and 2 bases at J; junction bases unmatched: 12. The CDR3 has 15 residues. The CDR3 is CASLLGTALTYEQYF. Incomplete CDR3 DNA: TGTGCCAGCTTATTAGGGACAGCTCTCACCTACGAG.

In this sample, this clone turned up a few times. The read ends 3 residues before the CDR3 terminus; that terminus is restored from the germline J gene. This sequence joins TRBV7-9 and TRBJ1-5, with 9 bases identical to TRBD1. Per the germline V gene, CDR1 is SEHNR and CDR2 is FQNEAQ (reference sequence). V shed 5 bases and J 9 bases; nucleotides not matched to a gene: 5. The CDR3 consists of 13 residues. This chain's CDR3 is CASSSDRGGPQHF. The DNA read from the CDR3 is TGTGCCAGCAGCAGTGACAGGGGGGGGCCC.

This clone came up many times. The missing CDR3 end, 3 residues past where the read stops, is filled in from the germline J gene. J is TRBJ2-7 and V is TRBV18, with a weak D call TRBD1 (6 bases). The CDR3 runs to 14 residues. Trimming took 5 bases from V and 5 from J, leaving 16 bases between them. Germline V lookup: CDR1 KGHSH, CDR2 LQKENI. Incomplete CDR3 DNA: TGTGCCAGCTCAGAGGGCAGCCCAGGGGACGAG. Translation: CASSEGSPGDE. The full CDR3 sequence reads CASSEGSPGDEQYF.

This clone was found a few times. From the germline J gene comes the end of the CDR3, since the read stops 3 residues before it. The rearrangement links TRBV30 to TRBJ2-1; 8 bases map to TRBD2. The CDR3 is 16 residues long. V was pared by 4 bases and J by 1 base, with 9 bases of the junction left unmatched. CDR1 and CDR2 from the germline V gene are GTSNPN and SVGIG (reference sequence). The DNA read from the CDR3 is TGTGCCTGGATCTCCTATTTAGCGGGGTCCTACAATGAG. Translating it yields CAWISYLAGSYNE. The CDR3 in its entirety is CAWISYLAGSYNEQFF. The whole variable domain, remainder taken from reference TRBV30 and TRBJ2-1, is SQTIHQWPATLVQPVGSPLSLECTVEGTSNPNLYWYRQAAGRGLQLLFYSVGIGQISSEVPQNLSASRPQDRQFILSSKKLLLSDSGFYLCAWISYLAGSYNEQFFGPGTRLTVL.

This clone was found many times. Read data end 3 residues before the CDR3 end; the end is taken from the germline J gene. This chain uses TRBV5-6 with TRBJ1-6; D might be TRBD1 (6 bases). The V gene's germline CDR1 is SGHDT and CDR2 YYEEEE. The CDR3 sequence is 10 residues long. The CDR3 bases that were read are TGTGCCAGCAAGCAGGGGTCC. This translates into CASKQGS. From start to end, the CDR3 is CASKQGSLHF.

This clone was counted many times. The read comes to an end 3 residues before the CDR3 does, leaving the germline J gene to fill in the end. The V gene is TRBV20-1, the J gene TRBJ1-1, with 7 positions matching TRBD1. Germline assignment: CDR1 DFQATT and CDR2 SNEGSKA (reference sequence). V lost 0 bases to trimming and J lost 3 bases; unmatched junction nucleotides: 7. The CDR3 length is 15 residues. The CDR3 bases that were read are TGCAGTGCTAGAGAACAGGGGTTCTGGGACACTGAA. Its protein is CSAREQGFWDTE. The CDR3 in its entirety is CSAREQGFWDTEAFF.

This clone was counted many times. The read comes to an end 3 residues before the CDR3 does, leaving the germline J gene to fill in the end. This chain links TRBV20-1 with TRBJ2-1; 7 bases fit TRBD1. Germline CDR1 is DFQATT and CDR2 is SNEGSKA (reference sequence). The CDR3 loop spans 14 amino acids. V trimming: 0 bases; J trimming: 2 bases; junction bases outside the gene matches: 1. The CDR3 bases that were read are TGCAGTGCTAGAGACGGGACAGCCTACAATGAG. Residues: CSARDGTAYNE. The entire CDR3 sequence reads CSARDGTAYNEQFF.

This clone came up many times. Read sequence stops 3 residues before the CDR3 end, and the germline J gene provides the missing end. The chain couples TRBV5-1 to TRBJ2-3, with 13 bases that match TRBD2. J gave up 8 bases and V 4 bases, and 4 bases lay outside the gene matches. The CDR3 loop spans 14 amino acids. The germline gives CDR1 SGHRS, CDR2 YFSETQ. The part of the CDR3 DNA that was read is TGCGCCAGCAGCGGAGGACTAGCGGGAGTTACG. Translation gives CASSGGLAGVT. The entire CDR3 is CASSGGLAGVTQYF. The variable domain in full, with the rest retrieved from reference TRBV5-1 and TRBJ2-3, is KAGVTQTPRYLIKTRGQQVTLSCSPISGHRSVSWYQQTPGQGLQFLFEYFSETQRNKGNFPGRFSGRQFSNSRSEMNVSTLELGDSALYLCASSGGLAGVTQYFGPGTRLTVL.

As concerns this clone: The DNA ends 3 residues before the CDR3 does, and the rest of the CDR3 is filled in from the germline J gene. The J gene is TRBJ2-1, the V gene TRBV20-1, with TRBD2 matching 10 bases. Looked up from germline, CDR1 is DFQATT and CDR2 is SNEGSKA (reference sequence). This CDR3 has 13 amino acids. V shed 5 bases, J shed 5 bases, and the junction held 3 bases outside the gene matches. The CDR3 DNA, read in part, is TGCAGTGCTTCCGGACTAGCGGACAATGAG. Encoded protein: CSASGLADNE. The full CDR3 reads CSASGLADNEQFF.

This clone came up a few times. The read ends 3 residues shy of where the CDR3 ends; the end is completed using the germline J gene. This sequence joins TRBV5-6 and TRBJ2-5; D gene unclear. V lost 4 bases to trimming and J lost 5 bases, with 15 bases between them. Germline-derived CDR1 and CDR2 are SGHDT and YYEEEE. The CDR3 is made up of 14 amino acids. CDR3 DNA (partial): TGTGCCAGCAGCCTATTACTACTCGGGGAGACC. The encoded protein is CASSLLLLGET. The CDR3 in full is CASSLLLLGETQYF.

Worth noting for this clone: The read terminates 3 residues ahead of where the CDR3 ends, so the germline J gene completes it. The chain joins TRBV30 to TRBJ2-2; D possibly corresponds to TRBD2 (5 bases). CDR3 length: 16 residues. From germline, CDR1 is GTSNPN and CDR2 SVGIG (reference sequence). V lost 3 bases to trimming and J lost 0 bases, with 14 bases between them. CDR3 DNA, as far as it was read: TGTGCCTGGAGATCGGCTAGCTCAGCGAACACCGGGGAG. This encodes CAWRSASSANTGE. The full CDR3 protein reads CAWRSASSANTGELFF.

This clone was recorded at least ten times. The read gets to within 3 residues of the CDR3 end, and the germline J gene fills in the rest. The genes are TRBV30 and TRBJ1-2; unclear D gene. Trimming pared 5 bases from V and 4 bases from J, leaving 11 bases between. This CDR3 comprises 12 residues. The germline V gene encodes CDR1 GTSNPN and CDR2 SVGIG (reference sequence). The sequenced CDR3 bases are TGTGCCTGGGCGGCGGGCTCCTATGGC. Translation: CAWAAGSYG. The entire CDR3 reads CAWAAGSYGYTF.

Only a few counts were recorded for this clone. The CDR3 loop is CASSERPPPGELFF. The sequenced CDR3 bases are TGTGCCAGCAGTGAAAGGCCCCCTCCCGGGGAG. The J gene is TRBJ2-2, the V gene TRBV2, with D hard to call. The missing CDR3 end, 3 residues past where the read stops, is filled in from the germline J gene. Trimming cost V 2 bases and J 6 bases, with 10 bases left between them. The germline gives CDR1 SNHLY, CDR2 FYNNEI. CDR3 length equals 14 residues.

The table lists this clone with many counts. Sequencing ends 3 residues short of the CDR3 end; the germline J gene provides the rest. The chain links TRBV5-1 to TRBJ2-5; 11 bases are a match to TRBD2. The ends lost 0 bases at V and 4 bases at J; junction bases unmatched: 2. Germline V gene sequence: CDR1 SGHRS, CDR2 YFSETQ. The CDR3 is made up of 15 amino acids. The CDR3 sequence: CASSLVTSGVETQYF. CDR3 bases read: TGCGCCAGCAGCTTGGTGACTAGCGGGGTAGAGACC.

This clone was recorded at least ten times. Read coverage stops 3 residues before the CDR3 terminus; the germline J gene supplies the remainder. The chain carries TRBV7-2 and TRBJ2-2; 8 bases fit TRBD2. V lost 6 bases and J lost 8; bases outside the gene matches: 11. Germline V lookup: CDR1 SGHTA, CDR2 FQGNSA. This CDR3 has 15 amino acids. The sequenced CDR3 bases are TGTGCCAGCAGACCCCTAGCGGGCCTCGGGGGGGAG. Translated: CASRPLAGLGGE. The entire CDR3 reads CASRPLAGLGGELFF.

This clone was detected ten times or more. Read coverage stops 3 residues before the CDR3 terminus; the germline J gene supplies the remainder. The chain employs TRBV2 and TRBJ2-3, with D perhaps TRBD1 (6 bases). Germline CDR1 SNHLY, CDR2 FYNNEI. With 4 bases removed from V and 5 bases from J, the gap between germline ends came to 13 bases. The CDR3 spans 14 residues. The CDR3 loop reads CASSGLRGGDTQYF. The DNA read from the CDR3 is TGTGCCAGCAGTGGGCTCCGAGGGGGAGATACG.

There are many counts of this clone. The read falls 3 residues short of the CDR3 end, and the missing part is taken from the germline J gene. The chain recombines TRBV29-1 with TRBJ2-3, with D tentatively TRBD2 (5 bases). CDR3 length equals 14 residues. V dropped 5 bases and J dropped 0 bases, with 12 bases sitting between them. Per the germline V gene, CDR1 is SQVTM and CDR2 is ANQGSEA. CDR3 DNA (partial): TGCAGCGTTCCCCCGGGGATAAGCACAGATACG. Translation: CSVPPGISTDT. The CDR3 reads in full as CSVPPGISTDTQYF.